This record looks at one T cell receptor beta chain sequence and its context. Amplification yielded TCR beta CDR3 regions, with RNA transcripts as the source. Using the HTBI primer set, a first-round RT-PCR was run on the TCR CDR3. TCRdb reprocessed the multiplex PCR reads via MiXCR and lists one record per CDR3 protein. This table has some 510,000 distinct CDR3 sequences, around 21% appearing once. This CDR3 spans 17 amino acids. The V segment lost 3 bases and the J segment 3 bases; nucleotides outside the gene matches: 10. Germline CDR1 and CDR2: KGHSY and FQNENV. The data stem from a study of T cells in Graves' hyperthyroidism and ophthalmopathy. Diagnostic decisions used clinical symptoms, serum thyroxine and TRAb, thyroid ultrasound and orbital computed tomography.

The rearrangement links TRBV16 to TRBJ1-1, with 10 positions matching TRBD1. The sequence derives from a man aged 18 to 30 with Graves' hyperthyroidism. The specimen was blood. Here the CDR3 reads CASSHYSGTGDYTEAFF. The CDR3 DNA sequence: TGTGCCAGCAGCCATTACTCCGGGACAGGGGATTACACTGAAGCTTTCTTT.